This T cell receptor beta chain was sequenced for a study of OX40 agonist ivuxolimab in advanced cancers. The germline gives CDR1 MGHRA, CDR2 YSYEKL. This CDR3 is 14 amino acids long. V dropped 0 bases and J dropped 3 bases, with 8 bases sitting between them. The assay was immunoSEQ multiplex PCR, and TCRdb's table has in-frame clones only and misses some. The sample holds over 10,000 clones, approximately 90% seen once. The clonotype was recovered from an adult with an advanced solid tumor such as melanoma, head and neck, liver or kidney cancer. Sequences were derived from CD4+ or CD8+ T cells sorted from blood, sampled in a trial of the OX40 agonist ivuxolimab. V and J are TRBV4-1 and TRBJ1-1, with D unresolved. DNA of the CDR3: TGCGCCAGCAGCCAAGAAAACGGCTACACTGAAGCTTTCTTT. As protein: CASSQENGYTEAFF.